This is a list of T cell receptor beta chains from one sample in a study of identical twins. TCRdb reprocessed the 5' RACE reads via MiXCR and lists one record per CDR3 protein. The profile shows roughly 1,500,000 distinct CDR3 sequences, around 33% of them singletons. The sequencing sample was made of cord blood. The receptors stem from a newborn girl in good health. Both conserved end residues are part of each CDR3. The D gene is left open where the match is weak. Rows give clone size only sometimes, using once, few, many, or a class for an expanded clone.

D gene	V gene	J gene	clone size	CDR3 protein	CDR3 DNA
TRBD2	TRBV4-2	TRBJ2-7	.	CASSRGGRTSVLSSSYEQYF	TGTGCCAGCAGCCGAGGCGGCAGGACTAGCGTCCTTTCTAGCTCCTACGAGCAGTACTTC
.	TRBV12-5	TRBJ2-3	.	CASGLAEARTDTQYF	TGTGCTAGTGGTTTGGCCGAGGCTCGTACAGATACGCAGTATTTT
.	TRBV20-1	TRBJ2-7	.	CSASQSRASYEQYF	TGCAGTGCTAGTCAAAGCAGGGCATCCTACGAGCAGTACTTC
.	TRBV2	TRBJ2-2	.	CASSVEPLNTGELFF	TGTGCCAGCAGTGTCGAGCCACTCAACACCGGGGAGCTGTTTTTT
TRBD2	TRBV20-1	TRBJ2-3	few	CSAPAAGNSDTQYF	TGCAGTGCCCCAGCAGCGGGAAATTCAGATACGCAGTATTTT
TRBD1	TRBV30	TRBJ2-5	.	CAWNQGQGAGETQYF	TGTGCCTGGAATCAAGGACAGGGGGCAGGAGAGACCCAGTACTTC
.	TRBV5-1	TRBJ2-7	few	CASSLLGGHSYEQYF	TGCGCCAGCAGCTTGTTAGGCGGACACTCCTACGAGCAGTACTTC
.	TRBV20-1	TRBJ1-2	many	CSARAGFGYTF	TGCAGTGCTAGAGCGGGGTTCGGCTACACCTTC
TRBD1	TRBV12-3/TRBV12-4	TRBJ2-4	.	CASSLRDRGTEQYF	TGTGCCAGCAGTTTAAGGGACAGGGGGACGGAGCAGTACTTC
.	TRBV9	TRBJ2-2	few	CASSGRDLNTGELFF	TGTGCCAGCAGCGGCCGGGACTTAAACACCGGGGAGCTGTTTTTT
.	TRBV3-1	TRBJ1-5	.	CASSPGPFTYSNQPQHF	TGTGCCAGCAGCCCGGGACCTTTTACTTATAGCAATCAGCCCCAGCATTTT
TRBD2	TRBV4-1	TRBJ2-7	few	CASSQVWTSSYEQYF	TGCGCCAGCAGCCAAGTATGGACTAGCTCCTACGAGCAGTACTTC
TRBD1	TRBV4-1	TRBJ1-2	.	CASSLLQGAEGYTF	TGCGCCAGCAGTCTATTACAGGGGGCGGAGGGCTACACCTTC
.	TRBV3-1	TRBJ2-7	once	CASSREQSYEQYF	TGTGCCAGCAGCCGAGAGCAGTCCTACGAGCAGTACTTC
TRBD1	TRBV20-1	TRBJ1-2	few	CSALSDRESSGYTF	TGCAGTGCTCTTTCGGACAGGGAGTCGAGTGGCTACACCTTC
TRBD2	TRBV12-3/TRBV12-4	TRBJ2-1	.	CASSFKTSGLDEQFF	TGTGCCAGCAGTTTTAAGACTAGCGGGCTCGATGAGCAGTTCTTC
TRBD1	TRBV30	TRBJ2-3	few	CAWSVGTGRTDTQYF	TGTGCCTGGAGTGTCGGGACAGGACGCACAGATACGCAGTATTTT
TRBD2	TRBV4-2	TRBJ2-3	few	CASSPHGTSGKADTQYF	TGTGCCAGCAGCCCCCATGGCACTAGCGGGAAAGCGGATACGCAGTATTTT
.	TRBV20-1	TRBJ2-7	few	CSVTGYEQYF	TGCAGTGTAACAGGCTACGAGCAGTACTTC
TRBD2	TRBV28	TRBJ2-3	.	CASSLSGRAWLDTQYF	TGTGCCAGCAGTCTTAGCGGGAGGGCCTGGTTGGATACGCAGTATTTT
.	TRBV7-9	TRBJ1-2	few	CSSSLNYGYTF	TGTTCCAGCAGCTTAAACTATGGCTACACCTTC
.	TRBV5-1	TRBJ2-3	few	CASSSRADPTDTQYF	TGCGCCAGCAGCTCCCGGGCTGACCCCACAGATACGCAGTATTTT
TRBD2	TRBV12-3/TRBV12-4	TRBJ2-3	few	CASSLQSRLAPTDTQYF	TGTGCCAGCAGTTTACAATCTAGACTAGCCCCGACAGATACGCAGTATTTT
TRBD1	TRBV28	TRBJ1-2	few	CASSSGQGGYTF	TGTGCCAGCAGTTCCGGACAGGGTGGCTACACCTTC
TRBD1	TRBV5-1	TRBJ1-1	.	CASSPTGSSMNTEAFF	TGCGCCAGCAGCCCGACAGGGTCCTCGATGAACACTGAAGCTTTCTTT
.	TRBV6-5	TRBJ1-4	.	CASSYSTRTLRGINEKLFF	TGTGCCAGCAGTTACTCTACCCGTACTCTGAGGGGCATTAATGAAAAACTGTTTTTT
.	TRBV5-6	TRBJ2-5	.	CASSLGGIIQETQYF	TGTGCCAGCAGCTTGGGGGGGATTATACAAGAGACCCAGTACTTC
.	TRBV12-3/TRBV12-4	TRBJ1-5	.	CASRRPGSNQPQHF	TGTGCCAGCAGGAGGCCCGGCAGCAATCAGCCCCAGCATTTT
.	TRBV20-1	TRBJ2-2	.	CSARWGANTGELFF	TGCAGTGCTAGGTGGGGGGCGAACACCGGGGAGCTGTTTTTT
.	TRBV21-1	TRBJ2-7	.	CASSKVRTGGYEQYF	TGTGCCAGCAGCAAAGTAAGGACAGGGGGCTACGAGCAGTACTTC
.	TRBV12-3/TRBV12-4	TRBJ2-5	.	CASIKGDFHETQYF	TGTGCCAGCATCAAGGGGGACTTCCATGAGACCCAGTACTTC
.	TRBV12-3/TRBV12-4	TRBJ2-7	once	CASKVAISSYNEQYF	TGTGCCAGCAAGGTAGCGATTAGCTCCTACAATGAGCAGTACTTC
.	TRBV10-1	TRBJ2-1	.	CASTDRLDPSYNEQFF	TGCGCCAGCACTGACAGGTTAGACCCCTCCTACAATGAGCAGTTCTTC
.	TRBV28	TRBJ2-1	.	CASSLFSLQGGSFNEQFF	TGTGCCAGCAGTTTATTTTCCCTACAGGGCGGGAGCTTCAATGAGCAGTTCTTC
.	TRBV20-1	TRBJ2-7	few	CSAREREQYF	TGCAGTGCTAGAGAGCGCGAGCAGTACTTC
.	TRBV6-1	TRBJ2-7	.	CASSDRGCEQYF	TGTGCCAGCAGTGATAGGGGTTGCGAGCAGTACTTC
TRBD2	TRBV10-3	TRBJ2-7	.	CATRPGLAGGSSSYNEQYF	TGTGCCACCAGACCCGGACTAGCGGGAGGTTCGAGCTCCTACAATGAGCAGTACTTC
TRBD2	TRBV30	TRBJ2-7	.	CAWSAGLAPSYEQYF	TGTGCCTGGAGTGCGGGACTAGCCCCCTCCTACGAGCAGTACTTC
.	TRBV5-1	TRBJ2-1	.	CASSPFRSNSYNEQFF	TGCGCCAGCAGCCCTTTTCGCTCTAACTCCTACAATGAGCAGTTCTTC
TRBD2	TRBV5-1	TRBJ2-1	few	CASSLAGLPLDEQFF	TGCGCCAGCAGCTTGGCGGGACTACCTTTAGATGAGCAGTTCTTC
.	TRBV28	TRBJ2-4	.	CASAHGEVTKNIQYF	TGTGCCAGCGCTCATGGTGAGGTAACCAAAAACATTCAGTACTTC
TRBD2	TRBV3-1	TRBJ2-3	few	CASGLADSSTDTQYF	TGTGCCAGCGGACTAGCGGACTCTAGCACAGATACGCAGTATTTT